What follows is one TCR beta chain and its context. This entry comes from a study of Ad26.COV2.S vaccination and SARS-CoV-2 variants. Treatment meaning: approximately 18 received Ad26.COV2.S at low or high dose, single or two shots; roughly five received placebo; per-sample allocation not given. Samples came from day 63 after the first vaccine or placebo injection. V was pared by 1 base and J by 3 bases, with 8 bases between. Looked up from germline, CDR1 is KGHDR and CDR2 is SFDVKD. The CDR3 consists of 14 residues. Assay used: immunoSEQ multiplex PCR; TCRdb lists only in-frame clones, some missing. The table shows around 340,000 clones, with around 89% occurring only once.

The sample here was peripheral blood, taken in a trial of Ad26.COV2.S vaccine versus placebo. The TCR sequence derives from a person between 18 and 59 years old who received the Ad26.COV2.S COVID-19 vaccine or a placebo. The chain has TRBV24-1 and TRBJ1-1; D not certain. The CDR3 DNA follows: TGTGCCACCAGTGATTTTGGTCCGGACACTGAAGCTTTCTTT. Protein product: CATSDFGPDTEAFF.